The T cell receptor (beta chain) described here comes from a study of blood T cells in healthy people across ages. Primed by a sample-barcoded 5' primer and a J-beta primer mix, a second PCR proceeded for about 6 to 11 cycles. Sequencing of every sample gave 2.5 million or more CDR3-containing paired-end reads. TCRdb re-called the 5' RACE reads with MiXCR, one entry per CDR3 protein. The sample contains 780,000 or so distinct CDR3 sequences, 40% to 65% of which appear only once. General study results and limits: Unknown donor CMV status possibly confounded expanded clonotype changes. It was found that TCR beta diversity correlated strongly with the percentage of naive T cells. Any conclusive comparison of naive versus antigen-experienced cells was prevented by using unsorted PBMCs.

CDR3 length: 14 amino acids. The germline V gene has CDR1 MDHEN and CDR2 SYDVKM. V gave up 3 bases and J gave up 6 bases, with 15 bases separating them. In the case of this clonotype: What it recognizes is unknown.

The V and J genes are TRBV28 and TRBJ2-7, with D perhaps matching TRBD2 (5 bases). The receptor was derived from an elderly man in good health. Sequenced material: blood. The CDR3, as DNA: TGTGCCAGCAGTTTTGGGCGGGTTAGGCCCGAGCAGTACTTC. This sequence encodes CASSFGRVRPEQYF.